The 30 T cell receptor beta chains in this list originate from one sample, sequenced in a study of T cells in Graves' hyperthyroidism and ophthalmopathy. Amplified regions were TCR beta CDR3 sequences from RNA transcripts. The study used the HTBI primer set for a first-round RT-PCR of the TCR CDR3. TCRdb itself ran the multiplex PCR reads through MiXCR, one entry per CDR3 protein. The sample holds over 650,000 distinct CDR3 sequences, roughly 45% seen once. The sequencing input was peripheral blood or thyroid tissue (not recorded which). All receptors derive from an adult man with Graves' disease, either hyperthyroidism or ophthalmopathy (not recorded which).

This chain's CDR3 is CASSQDLTPNTEAFF. Written as DNA, the CDR3 is TGCGCCAGCAGCCAAGATCTTACACCAAACACTGAAGCTTTCTTT. This chain joins TRBV10-2 and TRBJ1-1; no clear D gene. The CDR3 spans 15 residues. Trimming removed 6 bases from V and 2 bases from J, with 16 bases in between. Germline CDR1 is WSHSY and CDR2 is SAAADI.

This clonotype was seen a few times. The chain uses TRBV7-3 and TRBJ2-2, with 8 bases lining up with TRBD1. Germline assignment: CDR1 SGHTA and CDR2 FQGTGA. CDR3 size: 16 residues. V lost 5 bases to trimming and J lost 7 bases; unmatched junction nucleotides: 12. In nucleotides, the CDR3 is TGTGCCAGCAGCGTCACAGGGGGTAGTTTTATCGGGGAGCTGTTTTTT. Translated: CASSVTGGSFIGELFF.

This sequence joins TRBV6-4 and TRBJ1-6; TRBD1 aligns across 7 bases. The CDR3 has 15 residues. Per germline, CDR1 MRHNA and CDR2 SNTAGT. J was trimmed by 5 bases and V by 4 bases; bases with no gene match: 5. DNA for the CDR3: TGTGCCAGCAGTGCTCGACAGGGCAATAATTCACCCCTCCACTTT. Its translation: CASSARQGNNSPLHF.

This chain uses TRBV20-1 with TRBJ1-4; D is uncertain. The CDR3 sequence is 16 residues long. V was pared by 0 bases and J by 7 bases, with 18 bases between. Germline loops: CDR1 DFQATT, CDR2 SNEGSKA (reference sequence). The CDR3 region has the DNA TGCAGTGCTAGAGATAGGACCTCTCCAATACGTGAAAAACTGTTTTTT. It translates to CSARDRTSPIREKLFF.

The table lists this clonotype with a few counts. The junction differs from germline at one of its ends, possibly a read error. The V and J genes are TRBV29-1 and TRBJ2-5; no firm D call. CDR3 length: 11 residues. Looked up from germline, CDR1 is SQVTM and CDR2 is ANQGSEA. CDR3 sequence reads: CSGENSQTQYF. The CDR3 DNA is TGCAGCGGTGAAAACAGCCAGACCCAGTACTTC.

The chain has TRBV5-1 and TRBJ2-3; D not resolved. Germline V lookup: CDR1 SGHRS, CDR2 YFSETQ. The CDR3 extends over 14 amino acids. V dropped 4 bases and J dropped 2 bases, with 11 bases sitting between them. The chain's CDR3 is CASSQGDLTDTQYF. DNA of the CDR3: TGCGCCAGCAGCCAAGGTGACCTCACAGATACGCAGTATTTT.

This CDR3 reads CASSPLLSGGVAETQYF. The CDR3 nucleotides are TGTGCCAGCAGCCCGCTCCTTAGCGGGGGGGTGGCAGAGACCCAGTACTTC. The chain employs TRBV7-9 and TRBJ2-5; 11 nucleotides align to TRBD2. J lost 4 bases, V lost 5 bases, and 12 bases had no gene match. The CDR3 covers 17 residues. Germline V lookup: CDR1 SEHNR, CDR2 FQNEAQ (reference sequence).

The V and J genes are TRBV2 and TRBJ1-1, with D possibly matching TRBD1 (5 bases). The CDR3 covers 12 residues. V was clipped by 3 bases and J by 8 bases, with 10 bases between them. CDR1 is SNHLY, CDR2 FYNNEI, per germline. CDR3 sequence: CASSEEGPEAFF. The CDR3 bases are TGTGCCAGCAGTGAGGAGGGGCCAGAAGCTTTCTTT.

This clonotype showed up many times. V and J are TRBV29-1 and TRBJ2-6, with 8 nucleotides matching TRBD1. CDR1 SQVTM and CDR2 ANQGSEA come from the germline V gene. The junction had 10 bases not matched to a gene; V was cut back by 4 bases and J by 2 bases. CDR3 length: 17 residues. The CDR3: CSVVVGRGRPGANVLTF. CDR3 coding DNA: TGCAGCGTTGTTGTGGGCAGGGGGCGCCCTGGGGCCAACGTCCTGACTTTC. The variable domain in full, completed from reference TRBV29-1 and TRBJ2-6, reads SAVISQKPSRDICQRGTSLTIQCQVDSQVTMMFWYRQQPGQSLTLIATANQGSEATYESGFVIDKFPISRPNLTFSTLTVSNMSPEDSSIYLCSVVVGRGRPGANVLTFGAGSRLTVL.

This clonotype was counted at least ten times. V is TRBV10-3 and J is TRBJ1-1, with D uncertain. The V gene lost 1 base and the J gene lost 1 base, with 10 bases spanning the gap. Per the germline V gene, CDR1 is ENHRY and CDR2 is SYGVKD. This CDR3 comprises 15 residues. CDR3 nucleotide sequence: TGTGCCATCAGTGAGTTTCCGGGTCGGAACACTGAAGCTTTCTTT. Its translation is CAISEFPGRNTEAFF.

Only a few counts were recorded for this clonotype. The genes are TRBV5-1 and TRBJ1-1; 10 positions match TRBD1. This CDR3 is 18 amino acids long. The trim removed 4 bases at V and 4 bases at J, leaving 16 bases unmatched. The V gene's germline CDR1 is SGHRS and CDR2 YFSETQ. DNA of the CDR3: TGCGCCAGCAGCCGGGCCCCCGGGACAGGGGATTCGGGCACTGAAGCTTTCTTT. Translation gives CASSRAPGTGDSGTEAFF.

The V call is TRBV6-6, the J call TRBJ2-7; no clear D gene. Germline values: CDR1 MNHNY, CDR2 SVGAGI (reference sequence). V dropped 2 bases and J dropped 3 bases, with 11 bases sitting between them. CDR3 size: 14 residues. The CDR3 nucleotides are TGTGCCAGCAGTTACGATCCCAGGAACTACGAGCAGTACTTC. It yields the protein CASSYDPRNYEQYF.

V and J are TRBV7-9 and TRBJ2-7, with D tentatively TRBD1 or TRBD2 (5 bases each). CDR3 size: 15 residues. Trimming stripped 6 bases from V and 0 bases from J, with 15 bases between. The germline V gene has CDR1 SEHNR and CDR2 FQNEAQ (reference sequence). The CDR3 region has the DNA TGTGCCAGCAGTACCGGGACCAAGAGCTCCTACGAGCAGTACTTC. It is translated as CASSTGTKSSYEQYF.

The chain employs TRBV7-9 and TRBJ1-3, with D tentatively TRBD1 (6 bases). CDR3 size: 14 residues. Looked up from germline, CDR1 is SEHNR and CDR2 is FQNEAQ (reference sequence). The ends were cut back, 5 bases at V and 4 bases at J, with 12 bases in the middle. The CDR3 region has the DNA TGTGCCAGCAGCCGGGAGACAGGAGGAAACACCATATATTTT. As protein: CASSRETGGNTIYF. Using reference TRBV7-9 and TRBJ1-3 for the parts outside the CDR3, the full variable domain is DTGVSQNPRHKITKRGQNVTFRCDPISEHNRLYWYRQTLGQGPEFLTYFQNEAQLEKSRLLSDRFSAERPKGSFSTLEIQRTEQGDSAMYLCASSRETGGNTIYFGEGSWLTVV.

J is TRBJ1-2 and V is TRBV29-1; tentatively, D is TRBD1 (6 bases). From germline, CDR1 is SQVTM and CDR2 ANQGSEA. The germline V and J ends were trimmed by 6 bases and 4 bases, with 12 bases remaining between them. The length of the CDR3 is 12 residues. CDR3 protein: CSVPTGPYGYTF. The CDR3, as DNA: TGCAGCGTCCCGACAGGACCCTATGGCTACACCTTC.

The CDR3 loop is CASSLAEAYLSCGYTF. CDR3 DNA: TGTGCCAGCAGCTTGGCCGAGGCCTACTTGTCCTGTGGCTACACCTTC. The chain carries TRBV25-1 and TRBJ1-2, with unresolved D. This CDR3 has 16 amino acids. V was pared by 6 bases and J by 7 bases, with 24 bases between. Per the germline V gene, CDR1 is MGHDK and CDR2 is SYGVNS.

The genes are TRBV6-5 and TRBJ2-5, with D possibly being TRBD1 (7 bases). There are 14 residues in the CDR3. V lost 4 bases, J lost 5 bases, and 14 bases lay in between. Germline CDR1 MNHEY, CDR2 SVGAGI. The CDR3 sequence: CASSFQQGRETQYF. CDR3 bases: TGTGCCAGCAGTTTTCAACAGGGGAGGGAGACCCAGTACTTC.

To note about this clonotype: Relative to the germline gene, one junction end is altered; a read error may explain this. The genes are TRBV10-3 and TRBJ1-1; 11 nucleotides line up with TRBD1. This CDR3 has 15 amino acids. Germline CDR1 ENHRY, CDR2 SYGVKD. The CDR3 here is CASSGRDRGTTEAFF. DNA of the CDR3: TGTGCCAGCAGTGGCCGGGACAGGGGGACCACTGAAGCTTTCTTT.

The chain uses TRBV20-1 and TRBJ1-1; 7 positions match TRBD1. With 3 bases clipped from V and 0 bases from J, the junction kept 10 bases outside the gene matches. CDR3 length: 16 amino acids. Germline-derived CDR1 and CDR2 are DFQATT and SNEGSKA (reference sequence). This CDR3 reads CSASPRTGALNTEAFF. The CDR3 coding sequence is TGCAGTGCTAGCCCTCGGACAGGAGCATTGAACACTGAAGCTTTCTTT.

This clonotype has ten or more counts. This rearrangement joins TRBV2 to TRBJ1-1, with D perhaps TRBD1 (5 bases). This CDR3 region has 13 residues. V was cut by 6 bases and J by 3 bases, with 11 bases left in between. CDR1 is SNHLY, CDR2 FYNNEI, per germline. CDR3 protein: CASRGGLDTEAFF. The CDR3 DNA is TGTGCCAGCAGGGGGGGACTAGACACTGAAGCTTTCTTT.

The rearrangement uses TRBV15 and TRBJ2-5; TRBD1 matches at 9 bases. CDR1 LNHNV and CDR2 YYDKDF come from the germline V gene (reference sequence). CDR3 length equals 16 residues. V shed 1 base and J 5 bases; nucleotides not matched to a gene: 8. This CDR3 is CATSRAGTGSGETQYF. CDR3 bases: TGTGCCACCAGCAGAGCGGGGACAGGGTCCGGGGAGACCCAGTACTTC.

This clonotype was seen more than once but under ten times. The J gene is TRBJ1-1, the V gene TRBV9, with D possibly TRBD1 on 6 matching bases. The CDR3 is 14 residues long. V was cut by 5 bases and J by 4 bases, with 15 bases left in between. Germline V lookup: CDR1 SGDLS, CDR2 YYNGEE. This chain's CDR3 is CASSYSGASTEAFF. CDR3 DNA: TGTGCCAGCAGTTACTCAGGGGCCAGCACTGAAGCTTTCTTT.

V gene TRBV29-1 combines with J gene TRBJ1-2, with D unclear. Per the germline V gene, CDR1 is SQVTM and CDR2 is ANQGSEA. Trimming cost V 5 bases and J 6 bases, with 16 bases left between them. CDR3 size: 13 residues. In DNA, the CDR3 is TGCAGCGTTAGGACGGGGTACGTCGATGGCTACACCTTC. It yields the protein CSVRTGYVDGYTF.

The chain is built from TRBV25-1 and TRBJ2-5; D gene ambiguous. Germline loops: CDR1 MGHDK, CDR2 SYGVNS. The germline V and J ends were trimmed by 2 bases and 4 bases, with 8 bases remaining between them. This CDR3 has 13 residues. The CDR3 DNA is TGTGCCAGCAGTGAAATCTGGGGAGAGACCCAGTACTTC. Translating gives CASSEIWGETQYF. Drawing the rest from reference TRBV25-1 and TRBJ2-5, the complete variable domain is EADIYQTPRYLVIGTGKKITLECSQTMGHDKMYWYQQDPGMELHLIHYSYGVNSTEKGDLSSESTVSRIRTEHFPLTLESARPSHTSQYLCASSEIWGETQYFGPGTRLLVL.

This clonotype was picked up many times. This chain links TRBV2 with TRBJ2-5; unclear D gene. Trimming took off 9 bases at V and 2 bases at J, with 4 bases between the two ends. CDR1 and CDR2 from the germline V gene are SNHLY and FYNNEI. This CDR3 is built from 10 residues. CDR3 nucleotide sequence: TGTGCCAGTAAGCAAGAGACCCAGTACTTC. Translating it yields CASKQETQYF. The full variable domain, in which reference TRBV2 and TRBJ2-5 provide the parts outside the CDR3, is EPEVTQTPSHQVTQMGQEVILRCVPISNHLYFYWYRQILGQKVEFLVSFYNNEISEKSEIFDDQFSVERPDGSNFTLKIRSTKLEDSAMYFCASKQETQYFGPGTRLLVL.

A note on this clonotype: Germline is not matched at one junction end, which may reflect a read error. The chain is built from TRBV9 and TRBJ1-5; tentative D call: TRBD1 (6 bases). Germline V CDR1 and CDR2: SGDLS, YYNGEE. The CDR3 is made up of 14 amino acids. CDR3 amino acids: CASSVDRDNQLQHF. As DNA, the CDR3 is TGTGCCAGCAGCGTAGACCGGGACAATCAGCTCCAGCATTTT. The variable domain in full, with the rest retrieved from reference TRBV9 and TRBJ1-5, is DSGVTQTPKHLITATGQRVTLRCSPRSGDLSVYWYQQSLDQGLQFLIQYYNGEERAKGNILERFSAQQFPDLHSELNLSSLELGDSALYFCASSVDRDNQLQHFGDGTRLSIL.

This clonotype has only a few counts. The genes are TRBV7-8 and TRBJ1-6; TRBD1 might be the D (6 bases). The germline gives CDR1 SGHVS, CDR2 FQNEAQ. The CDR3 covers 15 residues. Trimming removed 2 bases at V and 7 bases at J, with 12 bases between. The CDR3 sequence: CASSLPGGRNSPLHF. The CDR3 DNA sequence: TGTGCCAGCAGCTTACCCGGGGGCCGGAATTCACCCCTCCACTTT.

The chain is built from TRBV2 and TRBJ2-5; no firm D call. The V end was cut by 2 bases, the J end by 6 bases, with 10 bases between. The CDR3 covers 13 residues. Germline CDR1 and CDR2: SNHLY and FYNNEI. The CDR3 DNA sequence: TGTGCCAGCAGTGAACAGCGTCTCCAGACCCAGTACTTC. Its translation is CASSEQRLQTQYF.

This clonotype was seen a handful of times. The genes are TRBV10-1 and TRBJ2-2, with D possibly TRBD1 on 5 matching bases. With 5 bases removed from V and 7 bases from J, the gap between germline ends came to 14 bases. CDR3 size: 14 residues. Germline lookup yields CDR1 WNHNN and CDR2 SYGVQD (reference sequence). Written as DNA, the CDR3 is TGCGCCAGCAGTTTTTCAGGGCGAGACGGGGAGCTGTTTTTT. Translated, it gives CASSFSGRDGELFF.

The CDR3 nucleotides read TGTGCCAGCAGCCGCGGACAGGGGTGGGACTATGGCTACACCTTC. Translation: CASSRGQGWDYGYTF. The chain links TRBV2 to TRBJ1-2; 9 positions agree with TRBD1. With V trimmed by 6 bases and J by 3 bases, 8 bases remained unmatched. Germline V gene data show CDR1 as SNHLY and CDR2 as FYNNEI. CDR3 length equals 15 residues.